The TCR beta chain under discussion was sequenced for a study of blood T cell repertoires in COVID-19. Study details: COVID-19 samples from acute and convalescent phases originated in the United States, Italy and Spain. Sample material is recorded as cDNA or gDNA derived from T cells, B-cell-depleted T cells, or PBMCs.

Trimming took 3 bases from V and 5 from J; bases not matched to a gene: 7. The CDR3 contains 14 residues. The germline gives CDR1 SGDLS, CDR2 YYNGEE. As originally analysed: Reference gene primer amplification in the assay estimated nucleated cell counts. The repertoire was sequenced with immunoSEQ multiplex PCR; TCRdb's copy has only in-frame clones and lacks some. The DNA was the basis for D and trimming; V, J and clone size are from that table. The sample lists more than 200,000 clones; roughly 86% were seen once. Patients in Seattle were enrolled during active infection, then followed longitudinally.

This TCR was sampled from an older woman with COVID-19, enrolled during active disease. The J gene is TRBJ2-5, the V gene TRBV9, with 7 bases matching TRBD1. Specimen: peripheral blood. This chain's CDR3 is CASSETGNFETQYF. Written as DNA, the CDR3 is TGTGCCAGCAGCGAGACAGGGAACTTTGAGACCCAGTACTTC. The full variable domain, with the rest looked up from reference TRBV9 and TRBJ2-5, is DSGVTQTPKHLITATGQRVTLRCSPRSGDLSVYWYQQSLDQGLQFLIQYYNGEERAKGNILERFSAQQFPDLHSELNLSSLELGDSALYFCASSETGNFETQYFGPGTRLLVL.